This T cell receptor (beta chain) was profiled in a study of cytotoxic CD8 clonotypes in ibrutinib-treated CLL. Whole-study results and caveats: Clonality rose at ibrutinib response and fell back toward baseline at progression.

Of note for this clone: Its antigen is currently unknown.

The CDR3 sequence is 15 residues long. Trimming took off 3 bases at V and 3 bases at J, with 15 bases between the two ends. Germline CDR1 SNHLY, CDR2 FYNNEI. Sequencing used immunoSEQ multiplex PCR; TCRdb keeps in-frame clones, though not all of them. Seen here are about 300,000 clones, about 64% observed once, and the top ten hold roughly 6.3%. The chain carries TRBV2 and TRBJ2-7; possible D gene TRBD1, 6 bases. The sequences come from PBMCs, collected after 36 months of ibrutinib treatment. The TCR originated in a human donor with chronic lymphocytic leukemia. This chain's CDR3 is CASSEDYRDIYEQYF. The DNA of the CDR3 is TGTGCCAGCAGTGAGGATTACCGGGACATCTACGAGCAGTACTTC.